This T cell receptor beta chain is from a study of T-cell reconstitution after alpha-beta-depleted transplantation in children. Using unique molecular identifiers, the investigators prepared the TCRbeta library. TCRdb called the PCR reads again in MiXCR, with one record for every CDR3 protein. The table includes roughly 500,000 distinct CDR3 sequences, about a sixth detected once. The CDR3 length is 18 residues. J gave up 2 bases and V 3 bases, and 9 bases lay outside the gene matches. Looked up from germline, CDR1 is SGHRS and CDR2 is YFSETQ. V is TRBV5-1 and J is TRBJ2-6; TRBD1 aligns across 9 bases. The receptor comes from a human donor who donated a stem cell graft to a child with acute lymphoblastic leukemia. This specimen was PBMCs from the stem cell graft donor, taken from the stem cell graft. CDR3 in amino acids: CASSSRDRVGTGANVLTF. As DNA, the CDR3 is TGCGCCAGCAGCTCAAGGGACAGGGTGGGGACTGGGGCCAACGTCCTGACTTTC.